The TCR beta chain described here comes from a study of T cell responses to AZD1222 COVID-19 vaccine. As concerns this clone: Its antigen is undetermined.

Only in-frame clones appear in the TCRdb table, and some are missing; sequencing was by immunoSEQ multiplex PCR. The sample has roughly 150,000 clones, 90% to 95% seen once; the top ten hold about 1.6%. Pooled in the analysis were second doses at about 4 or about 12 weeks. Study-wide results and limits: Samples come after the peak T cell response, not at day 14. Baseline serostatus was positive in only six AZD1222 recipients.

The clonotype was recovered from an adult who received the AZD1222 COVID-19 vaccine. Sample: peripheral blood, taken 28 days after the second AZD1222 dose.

CDR3 DNA sequence: TGTGCCAGCAGCTACCCTGGAGGGGAGCTGTTTTTT. Protein sequence: CASSYPGGELFF. The chain couples TRBV7-6 to TRBJ2-2; D ambiguous. Germline loops: CDR1 SGHVS, CDR2 FNYEAQ. The ends were cut back, 4 bases at V and 8 bases at J, with 8 bases in the middle. This CDR3 spans 12 amino acids.